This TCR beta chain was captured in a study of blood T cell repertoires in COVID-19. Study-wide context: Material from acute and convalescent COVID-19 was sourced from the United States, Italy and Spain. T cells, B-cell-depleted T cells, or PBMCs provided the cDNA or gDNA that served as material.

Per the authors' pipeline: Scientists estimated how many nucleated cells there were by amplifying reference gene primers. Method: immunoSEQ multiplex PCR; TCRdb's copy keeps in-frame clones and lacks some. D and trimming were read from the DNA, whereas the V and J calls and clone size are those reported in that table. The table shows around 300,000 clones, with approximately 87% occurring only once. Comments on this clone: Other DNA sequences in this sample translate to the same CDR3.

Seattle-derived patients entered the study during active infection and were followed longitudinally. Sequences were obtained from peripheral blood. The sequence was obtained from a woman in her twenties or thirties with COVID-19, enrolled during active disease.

The CDR3 region has the DNA TGTGCCAGCAGCTCACGGACAGGGGGAAACACTGAAGCTTTCTTT. Translated, it gives CASSSRTGGNTEAFF. The chain couples TRBV5-4 to TRBJ1-1, with TRBD1 matching over 10 bases. Trimming cost V 3 bases and J 2 bases; bases outside gene matches: 4. Per the germline V gene, CDR1 is SGHNT and CDR2 is YYREEE (reference sequence). This CDR3 region has 15 residues.